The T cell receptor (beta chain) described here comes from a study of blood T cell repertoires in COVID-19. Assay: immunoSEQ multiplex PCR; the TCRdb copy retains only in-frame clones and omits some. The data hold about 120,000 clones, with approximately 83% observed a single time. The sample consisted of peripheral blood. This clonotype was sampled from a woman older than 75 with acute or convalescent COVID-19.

The CDR3 nucleotides read TGTGCCAGCAGCCCCGGGACTAGCGGGGGGATTGAGCAGTTCTTC. The encoded protein is CASSPGTSGGIEQFF. J is TRBJ2-1 and V is TRBV7-2; 15 bases align to TRBD2. CDR3 size: 15 residues. Trimming cost V 5 bases and J 9 bases; bases outside gene matches: 5. Germline CDR1 SGHTA, CDR2 FQGNSA. Looking up the rest from reference TRBV7-2 and TRBJ2-1 gives the full variable domain: GAGVSQSPSNKVTEKGKDVELRCDPISGHTALYWYRQSLGQGLEFLIYFQGNSAPDKSGLPSDRFSAERTGGSVSTLTIQRTQQEDSAVYLCASSPGTSGGIEQFFGPGTRLTVL.